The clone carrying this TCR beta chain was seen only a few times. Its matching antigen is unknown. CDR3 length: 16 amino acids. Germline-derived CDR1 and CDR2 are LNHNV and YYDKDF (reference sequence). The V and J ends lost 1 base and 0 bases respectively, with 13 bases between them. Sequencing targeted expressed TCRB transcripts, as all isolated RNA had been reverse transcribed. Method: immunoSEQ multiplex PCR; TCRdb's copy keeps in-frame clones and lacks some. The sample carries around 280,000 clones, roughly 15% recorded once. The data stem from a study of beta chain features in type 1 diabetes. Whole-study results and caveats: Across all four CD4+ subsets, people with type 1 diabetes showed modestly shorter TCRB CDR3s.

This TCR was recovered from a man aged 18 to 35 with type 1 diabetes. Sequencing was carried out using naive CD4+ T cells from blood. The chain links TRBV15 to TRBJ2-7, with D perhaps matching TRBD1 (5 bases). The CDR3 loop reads CATSRGPRDSSYEQYF. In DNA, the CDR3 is TGTGCCACCAGCAGAGGACCTCGCGACAGCTCCTACGAGCAGTACTTC.